The source of this T cell receptor beta chain is a study of radiation and T cells in renal cell carcinoma. General observations from the study: From baseline, blood top tumor clonotypes peaked at 2 weeks post-radiation.

Noted time point: blood 4 weeks post-SBRT, at nephrectomy. Treatment noted: 15 Gy SBRT to primary tumor, nephrectomy 4 weeks later. The length of the CDR3 is 16 residues. With V trimmed by 3 bases and J by 5 bases, 4 bases remained unmatched. CDR1 is SGDLS and CDR2 is YYNGEE in the germline V gene. For this clone: Its specificity is unknown.

The data were produced by immunoSEQ multiplex PCR, yet TCRdb's version contains in-frame clones alone and is incomplete. The data hold 60,000 or so clones, with 70% to 80% observed a single time. The chain carries TRBV9 and TRBJ2-2; 13 nucleotides match TRBD2. The material sequenced was blood, taken from a patient whose treatment included radiotherapy and nephrectomy. This sequence originates from a man aged 55 to 70 with renal cell carcinoma. Here the CDR3 DNA reads TGTGCCAGCAGCGCGGGGACTAGCGGGAAAACCGGGGAGCTGTTTTTT. This encodes CASSAGTSGKTGELFF.